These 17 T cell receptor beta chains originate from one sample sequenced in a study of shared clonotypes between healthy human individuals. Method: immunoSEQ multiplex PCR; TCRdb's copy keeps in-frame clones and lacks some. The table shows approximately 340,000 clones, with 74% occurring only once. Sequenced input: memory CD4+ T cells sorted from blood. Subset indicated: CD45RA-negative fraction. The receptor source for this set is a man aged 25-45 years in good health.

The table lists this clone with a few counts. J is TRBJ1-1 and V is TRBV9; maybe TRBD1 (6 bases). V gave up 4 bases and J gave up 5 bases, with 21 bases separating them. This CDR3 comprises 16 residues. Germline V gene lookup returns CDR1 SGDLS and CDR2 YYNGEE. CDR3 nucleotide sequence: TGTGCCAGCAGCCCCAGGCGGATGGGGGCCCGGACTGAAGCTTTCTTT. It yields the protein CASSPRRMGARTEAFF.

Written as DNA, the CDR3 is TGTGCCAGCAGTTCGCCGGGGACAGGACAAGAGACCCAGTACTTC. It translates to CASSSPGTGQETQYF. The chain carries TRBV28 and TRBJ2-5; 8 nucleotides agree with TRBD1. The CDR3 spans 15 residues. After removal of 4 bases from V and 2 bases from J, the junction contained 6 bases not matched to a gene. Germline assignment: CDR1 MDHEN and CDR2 SYDVKM.

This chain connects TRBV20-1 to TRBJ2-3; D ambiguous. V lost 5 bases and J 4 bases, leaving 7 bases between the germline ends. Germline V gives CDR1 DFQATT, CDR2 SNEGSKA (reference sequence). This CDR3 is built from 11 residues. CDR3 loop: CSALSPDTQYF. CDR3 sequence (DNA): TGCAGTGCTCTTAGCCCAGATACGCAGTATTTT.

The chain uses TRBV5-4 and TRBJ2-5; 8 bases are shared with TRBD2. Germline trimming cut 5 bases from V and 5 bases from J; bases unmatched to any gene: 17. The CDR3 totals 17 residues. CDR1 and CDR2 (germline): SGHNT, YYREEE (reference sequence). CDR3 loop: CASRPGSVGRALETQYF. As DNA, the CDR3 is TGTGCCAGCAGGCCGGGGTCCGTCGGGAGGGCTTTGGAGACCCAGTACTTC. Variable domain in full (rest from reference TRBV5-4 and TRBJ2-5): ETGVTQSPTHLIKTRGQQVTLRCSSQSGHNTVSWYQQALGQGPQFIFQYYREEENGRGNFPPRFSGLQFPNYSSELNVNALELDDSALYLCASRPGSVGRALETQYFGPGTRLLVL.

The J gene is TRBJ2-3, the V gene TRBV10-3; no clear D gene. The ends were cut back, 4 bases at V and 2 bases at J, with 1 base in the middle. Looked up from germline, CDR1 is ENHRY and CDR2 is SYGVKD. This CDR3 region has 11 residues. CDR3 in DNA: TGTGCCATCAGTGTCACAGATACGCAGTATTTT. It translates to CAISVTDTQYF.

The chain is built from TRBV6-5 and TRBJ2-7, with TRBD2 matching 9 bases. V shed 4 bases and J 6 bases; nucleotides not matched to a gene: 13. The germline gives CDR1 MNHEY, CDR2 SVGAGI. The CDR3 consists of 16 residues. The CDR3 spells CASSWGHSRTSAEQYF. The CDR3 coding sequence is TGTGCCAGCAGTTGGGGACACTCGAGGACTAGCGCCGAGCAGTACTTC.

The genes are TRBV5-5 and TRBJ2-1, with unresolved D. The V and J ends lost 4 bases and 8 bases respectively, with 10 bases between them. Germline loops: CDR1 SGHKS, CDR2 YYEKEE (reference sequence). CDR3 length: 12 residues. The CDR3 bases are TGTGCCAGCAGCCCGCGATTGGATGAGCAGTTCTTC. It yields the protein CASSPRLDEQFF.

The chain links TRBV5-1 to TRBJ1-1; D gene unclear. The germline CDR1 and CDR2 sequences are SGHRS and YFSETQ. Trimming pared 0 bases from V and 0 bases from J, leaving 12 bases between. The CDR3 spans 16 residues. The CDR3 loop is CASSLDTPGVNTEAFF. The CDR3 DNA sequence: TGCGCCAGCAGCTTGGACACACCTGGGGTGAACACTGAAGCTTTCTTT.

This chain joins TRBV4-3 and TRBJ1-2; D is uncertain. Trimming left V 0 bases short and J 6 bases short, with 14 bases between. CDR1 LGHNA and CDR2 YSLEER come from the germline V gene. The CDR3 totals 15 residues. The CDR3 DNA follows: TGCGCCAGCAGCCAAGATCCCAGGCTGTCCCATGGCTACACCTTC. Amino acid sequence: CASSQDPRLSHGYTF.

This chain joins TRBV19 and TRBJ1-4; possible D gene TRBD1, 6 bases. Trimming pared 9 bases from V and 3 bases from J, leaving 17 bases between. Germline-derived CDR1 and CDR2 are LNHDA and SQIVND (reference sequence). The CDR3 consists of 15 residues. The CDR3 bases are TGTGCCAGCCATTCCTACGGGACACCTAATGAAAAACTGTTTTTT. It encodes CASHSYGTPNEKLFF.

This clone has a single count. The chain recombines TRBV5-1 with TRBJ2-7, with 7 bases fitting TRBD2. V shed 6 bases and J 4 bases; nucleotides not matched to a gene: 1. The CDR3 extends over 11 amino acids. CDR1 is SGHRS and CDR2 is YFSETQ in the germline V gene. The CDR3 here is CASTAGYEQYF. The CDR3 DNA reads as TGCGCCAGCACAGCGGGATACGAGCAGTACTTC.

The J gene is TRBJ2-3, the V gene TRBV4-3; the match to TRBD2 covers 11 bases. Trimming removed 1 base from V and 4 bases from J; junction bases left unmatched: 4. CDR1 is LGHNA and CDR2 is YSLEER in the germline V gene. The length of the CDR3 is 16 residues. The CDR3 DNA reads TGCGCCAGCAGCCAAGCAACTAGCGGGGGCGCAGATACGCAGTATTTT. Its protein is CASSQATSGGADTQYF.

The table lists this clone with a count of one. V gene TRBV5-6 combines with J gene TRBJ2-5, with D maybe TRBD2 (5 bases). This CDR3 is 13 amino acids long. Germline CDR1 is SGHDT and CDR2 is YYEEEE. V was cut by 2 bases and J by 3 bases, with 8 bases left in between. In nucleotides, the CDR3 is TGTGCCAGCAGCTTCAGGACTGAAGAGACCCAGTACTTC. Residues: CASSFRTEETQYF. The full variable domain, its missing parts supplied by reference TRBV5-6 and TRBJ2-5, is DAGVTQSPTHLIKTRGQQVTLRCSPKSGHDTVSWYQQALGQGPQFIFQYYEEEERQRGNFPDRFSGHQFPNYSSELNVNALLLGDSALYLCASSFRTEETQYFGPGTRLLVL.

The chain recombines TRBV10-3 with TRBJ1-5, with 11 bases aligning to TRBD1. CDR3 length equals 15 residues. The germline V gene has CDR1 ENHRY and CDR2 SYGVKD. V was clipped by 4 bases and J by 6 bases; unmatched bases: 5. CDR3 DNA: TGTGCCATCAGTGCCGGGACAGGGGGAGGTCAGCCCCAGCATTTT. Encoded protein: CAISAGTGGGQPQHF.

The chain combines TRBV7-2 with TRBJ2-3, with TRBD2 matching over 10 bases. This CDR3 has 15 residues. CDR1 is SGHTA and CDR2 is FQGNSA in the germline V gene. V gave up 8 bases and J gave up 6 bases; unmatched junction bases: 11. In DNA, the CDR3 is TGTGCCAGCGGGAGCCAAAGCGGGAGGGGGGATACGCAGTATTTT. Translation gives CASGSQSGRGDTQYF. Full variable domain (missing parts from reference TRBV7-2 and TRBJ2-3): GAGVSQSPSNKVTEKGKDVELRCDPISGHTALYWYRQSLGQGLEFLIYFQGNSAPDKSGLPSDRFSAERTGGSVSTLTIQRTQQEDSAVYLCASGSQSGRGDTQYFGPGTRLTVL.

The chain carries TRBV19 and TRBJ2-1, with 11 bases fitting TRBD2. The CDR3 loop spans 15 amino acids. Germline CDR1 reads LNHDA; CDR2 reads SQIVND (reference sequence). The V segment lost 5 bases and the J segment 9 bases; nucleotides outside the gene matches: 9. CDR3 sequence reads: CASSPGTSGVIEQFF. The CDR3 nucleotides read TGTGCCAGTAGTCCCGGGACTAGCGGAGTGATTGAGCAGTTCTTC.

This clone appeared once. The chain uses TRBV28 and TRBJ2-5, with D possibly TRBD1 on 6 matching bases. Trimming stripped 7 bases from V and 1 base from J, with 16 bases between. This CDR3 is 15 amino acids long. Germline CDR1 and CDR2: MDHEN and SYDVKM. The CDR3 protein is CASNFVDRVQETQYF. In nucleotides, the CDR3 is TGTGCCAGCAATTTTGTGGACAGAGTCCAAGAGACCCAGTACTTC.